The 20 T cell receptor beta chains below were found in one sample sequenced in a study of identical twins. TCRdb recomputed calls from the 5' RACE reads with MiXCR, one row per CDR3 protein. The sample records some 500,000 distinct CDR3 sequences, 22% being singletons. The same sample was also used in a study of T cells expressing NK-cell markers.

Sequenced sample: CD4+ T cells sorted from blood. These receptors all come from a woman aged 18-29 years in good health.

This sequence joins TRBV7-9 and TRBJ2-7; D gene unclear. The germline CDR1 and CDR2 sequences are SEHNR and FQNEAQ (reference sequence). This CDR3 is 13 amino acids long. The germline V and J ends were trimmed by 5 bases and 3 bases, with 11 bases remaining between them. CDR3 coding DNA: TGTGCCAGCAGCCCCTACACCTACTACGAGCAGTACTTC. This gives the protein CASSPYTYYEQYF.

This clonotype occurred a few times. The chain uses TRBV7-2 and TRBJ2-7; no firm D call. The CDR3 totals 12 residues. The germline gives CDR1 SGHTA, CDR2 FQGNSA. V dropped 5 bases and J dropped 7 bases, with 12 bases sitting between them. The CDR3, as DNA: TGTGCCAGCAGCACCCGACATCAGGAGCAGTACTTC. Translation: CASSTRHQEQYF. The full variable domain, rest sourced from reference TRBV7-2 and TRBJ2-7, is GAGVSQSPSNKVTEKGKDVELRCDPISGHTALYWYRQSLGQGLEFLIYFQGNSAPDKSGLPSDRFSAERTGGSVSTLTIQRTQQEDSAVYLCASSTRHQEQYFGPGTRLTVT.

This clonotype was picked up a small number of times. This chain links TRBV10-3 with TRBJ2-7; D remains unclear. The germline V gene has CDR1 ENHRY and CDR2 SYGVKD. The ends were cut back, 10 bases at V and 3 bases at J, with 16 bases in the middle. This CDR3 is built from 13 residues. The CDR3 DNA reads TGTGCCACCTCACCGAGTGTAAACTACGAGCAGTACTTC. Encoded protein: CATSPSVNYEQYF.

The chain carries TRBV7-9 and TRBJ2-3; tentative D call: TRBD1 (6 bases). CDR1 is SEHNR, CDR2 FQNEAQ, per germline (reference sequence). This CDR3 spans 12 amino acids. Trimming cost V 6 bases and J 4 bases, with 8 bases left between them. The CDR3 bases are TGTGCCAGCAGGAAGGGGGCAGATACGCAGTATTTT. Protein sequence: CASRKGADTQYF.

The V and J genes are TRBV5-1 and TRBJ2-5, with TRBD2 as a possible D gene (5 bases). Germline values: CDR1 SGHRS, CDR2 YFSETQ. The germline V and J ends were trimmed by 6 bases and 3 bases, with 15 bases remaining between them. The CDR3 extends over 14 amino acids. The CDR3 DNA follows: TGCGCCAGCAAGGCCCTAGCACATAAAGAGACCCAGTACTTC. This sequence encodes CASKALAHKETQYF.

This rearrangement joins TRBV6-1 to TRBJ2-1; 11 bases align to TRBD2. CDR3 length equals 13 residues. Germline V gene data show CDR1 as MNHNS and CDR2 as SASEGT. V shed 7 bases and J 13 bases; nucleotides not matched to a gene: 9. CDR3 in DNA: TGTGCCAGCAAGAATTTAGCGGGGGGGGACCAGTTCTTC. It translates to CASKNLAGGDQFF.

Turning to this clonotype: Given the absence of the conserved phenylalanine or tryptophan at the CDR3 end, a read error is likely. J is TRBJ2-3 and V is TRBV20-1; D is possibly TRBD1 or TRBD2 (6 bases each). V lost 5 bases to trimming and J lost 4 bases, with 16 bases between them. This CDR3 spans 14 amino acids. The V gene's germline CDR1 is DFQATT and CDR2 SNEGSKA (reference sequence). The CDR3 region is CSAAPVEGADTQYS. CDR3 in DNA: TGCAGTGCTGCCCCAGTGGAGGGGGCAGATACGCAGTATTCT.

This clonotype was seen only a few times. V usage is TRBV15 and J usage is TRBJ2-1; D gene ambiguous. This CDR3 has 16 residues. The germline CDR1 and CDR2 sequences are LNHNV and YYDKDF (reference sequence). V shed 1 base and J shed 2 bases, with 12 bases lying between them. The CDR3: CATSRGMSVTYNEQFF. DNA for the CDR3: TGTGCCACCAGCAGAGGGATGTCGGTCACCTACAATGAGCAGTTCTTC.

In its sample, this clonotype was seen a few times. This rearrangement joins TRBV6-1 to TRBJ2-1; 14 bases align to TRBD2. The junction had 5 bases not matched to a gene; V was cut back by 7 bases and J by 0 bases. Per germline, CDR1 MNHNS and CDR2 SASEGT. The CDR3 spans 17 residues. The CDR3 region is CASTQGLAGASYNEQFF. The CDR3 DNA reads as TGTGCCAGCACTCAGGGACTAGCGGGAGCCTCCTACAATGAGCAGTTCTTC.

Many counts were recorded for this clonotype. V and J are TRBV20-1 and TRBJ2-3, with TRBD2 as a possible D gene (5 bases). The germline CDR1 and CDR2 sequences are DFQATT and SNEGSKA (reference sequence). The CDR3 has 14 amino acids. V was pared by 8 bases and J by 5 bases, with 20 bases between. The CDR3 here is CSLKRTFRGDTQYF. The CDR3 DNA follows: TGCAGTTTAAAAAGGACCTTTCGGGGAGATACGCAGTATTTT.

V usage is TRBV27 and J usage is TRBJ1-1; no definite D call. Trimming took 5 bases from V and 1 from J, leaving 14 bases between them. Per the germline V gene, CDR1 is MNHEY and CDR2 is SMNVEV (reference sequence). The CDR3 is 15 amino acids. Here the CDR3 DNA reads TGTGCCAGCAGTCCCCGACCTCAACGGAACACTGAAGCTTTCTTT. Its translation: CASSPRPQRNTEAFF.

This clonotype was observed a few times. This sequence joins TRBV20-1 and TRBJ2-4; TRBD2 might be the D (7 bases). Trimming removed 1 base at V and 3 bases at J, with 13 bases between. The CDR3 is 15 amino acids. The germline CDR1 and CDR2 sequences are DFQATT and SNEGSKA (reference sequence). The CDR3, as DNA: TGCAGTGCTAGAGTGGGAGGGGGGAACAAAAACATTCAGTACTTC. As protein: CSARVGGGNKNIQYF.

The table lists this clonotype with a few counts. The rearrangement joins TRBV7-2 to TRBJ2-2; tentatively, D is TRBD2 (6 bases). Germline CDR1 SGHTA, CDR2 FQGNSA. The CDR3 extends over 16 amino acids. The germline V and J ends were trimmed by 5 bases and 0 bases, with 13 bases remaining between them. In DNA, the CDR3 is TGTGCCAGCAGCCCTGGGGGACTTTCGAACACCGGGGAGCTGTTTTTT. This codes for CASSPGGLSNTGELFF.

The chain's CDR3 is CASSQVVAGASGNEQFF. CDR3 nucleotides: TGTGCCAGCAGCCAAGTCGTAGCGGGGGCCTCGGGGAATGAGCAGTTCTTC. The rearrangement links TRBV4-2 to TRBJ2-1; TRBD2 matches at 9 bases. After removal of 1 base from V and 7 bases from J, the junction contained 11 bases not matched to a gene. The CDR3 has 17 amino acids. Germline CDR1 LGHNA, CDR2 YNFKEQ.

The DNA of the CDR3 is TGTGCCAGCAGCCAAGCTAACGGGTTATGGACCCAGTACTTC. This gives the protein CASSQANGLWTQYF. This rearrangement joins TRBV3-1 to TRBJ2-5, with D unclear. Germline CDR1 LGHDT, CDR2 YNNKEL (reference sequence). The CDR3 has 14 amino acids. V was clipped by 1 base and J by 7 bases, with 13 bases between them.

The CDR3 here is CASSVAAGAQETQYF. The DNA of the CDR3 is TGTGCCAGCAGCGTAGCAGCGGGAGCCCAAGAGACCCAGTACTTC. The chain is built from TRBV9 and TRBJ2-5, with 8 bases matching TRBD2. The CDR3 is made up of 15 amino acids. Germline CDR1 is SGDLS and CDR2 is YYNGEE. Germline trimming cut 0 bases from V and 1 base from J; bases unmatched to any gene: 2.

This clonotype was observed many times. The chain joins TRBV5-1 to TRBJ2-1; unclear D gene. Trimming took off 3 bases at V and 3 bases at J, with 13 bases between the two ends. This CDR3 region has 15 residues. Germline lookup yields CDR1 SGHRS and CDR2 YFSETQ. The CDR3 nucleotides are TGCGCCAGCAGCTACAGACGGCAAGACTACAATGAGCAGTTCTTC. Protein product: CASSYRRQDYNEQFF.

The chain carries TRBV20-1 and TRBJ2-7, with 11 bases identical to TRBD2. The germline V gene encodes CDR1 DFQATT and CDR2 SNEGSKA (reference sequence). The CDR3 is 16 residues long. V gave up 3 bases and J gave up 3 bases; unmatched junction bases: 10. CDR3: CSARVTSGTGYYEQYF. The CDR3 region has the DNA TGCAGTGCTAGGGTGACTAGCGGGACCGGATACTACGAGCAGTACTTC.

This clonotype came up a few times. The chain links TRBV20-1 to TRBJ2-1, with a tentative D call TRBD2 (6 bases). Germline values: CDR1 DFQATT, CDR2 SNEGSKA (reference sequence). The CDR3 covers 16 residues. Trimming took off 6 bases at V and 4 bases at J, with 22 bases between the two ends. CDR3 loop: CSATTALAATYNEQFF. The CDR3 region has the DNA TGCAGTGCCACGACCGCACTAGCAGCTACATACAATGAGCAGTTCTTC.

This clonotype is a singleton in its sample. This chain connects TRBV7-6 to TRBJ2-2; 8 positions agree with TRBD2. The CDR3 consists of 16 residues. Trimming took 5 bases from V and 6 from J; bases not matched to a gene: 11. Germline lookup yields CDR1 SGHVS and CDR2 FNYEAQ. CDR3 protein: CASSPQAGAVAGELFF. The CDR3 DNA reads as TGTGCCAGCAGCCCACAAGCGGGAGCAGTGGCCGGGGAGCTGTTTTTT.